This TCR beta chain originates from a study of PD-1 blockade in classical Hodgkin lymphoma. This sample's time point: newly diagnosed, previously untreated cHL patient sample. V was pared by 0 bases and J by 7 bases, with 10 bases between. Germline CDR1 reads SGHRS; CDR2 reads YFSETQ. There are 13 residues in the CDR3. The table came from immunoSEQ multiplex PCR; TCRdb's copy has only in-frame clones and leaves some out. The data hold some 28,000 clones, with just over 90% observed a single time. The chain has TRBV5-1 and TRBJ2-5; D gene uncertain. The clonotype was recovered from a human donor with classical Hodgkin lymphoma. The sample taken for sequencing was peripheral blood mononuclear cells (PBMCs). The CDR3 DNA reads TGCGCCAGCAGCTTGGAAGAGCGTGCGACCCAGTACTTC. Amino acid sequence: CASSLEERATQYF.